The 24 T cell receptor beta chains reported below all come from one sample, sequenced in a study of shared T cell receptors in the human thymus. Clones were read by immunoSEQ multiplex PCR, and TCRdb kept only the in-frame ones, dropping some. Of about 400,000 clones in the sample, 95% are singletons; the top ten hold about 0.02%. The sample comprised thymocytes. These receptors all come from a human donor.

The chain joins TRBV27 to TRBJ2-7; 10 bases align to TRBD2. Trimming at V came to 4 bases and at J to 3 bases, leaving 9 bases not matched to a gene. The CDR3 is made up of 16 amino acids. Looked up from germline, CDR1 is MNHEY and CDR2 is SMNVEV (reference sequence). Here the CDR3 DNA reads TGTGCCAGCAGTTGGGCTAGCGGGAGTTACTACTACGAGCAGTACTTC. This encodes CASSWASGSYYYEQYF.

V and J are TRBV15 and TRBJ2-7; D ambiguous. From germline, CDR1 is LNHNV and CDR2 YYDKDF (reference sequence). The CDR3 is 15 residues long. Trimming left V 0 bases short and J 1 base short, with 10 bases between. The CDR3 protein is CATSRDLGRSYEQYF. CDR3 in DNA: TGTGCCACCAGCAGAGATCTAGGACGGTCCTACGAGCAGTACTTC.

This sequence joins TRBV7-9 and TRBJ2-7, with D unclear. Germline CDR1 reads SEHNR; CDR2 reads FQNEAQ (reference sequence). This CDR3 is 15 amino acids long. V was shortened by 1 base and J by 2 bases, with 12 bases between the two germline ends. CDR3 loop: CASSLGTVLTYEQYF. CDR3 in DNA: TGTGCCAGCAGCTTAGGCACAGTTCTAACCTACGAGCAGTACTTC. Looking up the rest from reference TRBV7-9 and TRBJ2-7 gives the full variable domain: DTGVSQNPRHKITKRGQNVTFRCDPISEHNRLYWYRQTLGQGPEFLTYFQNEAQLEKSRLLSDRFSAERPKGSFSTLEIQRTEQGDSAMYLCASSLGTVLTYEQYFGPGTRLTVT.

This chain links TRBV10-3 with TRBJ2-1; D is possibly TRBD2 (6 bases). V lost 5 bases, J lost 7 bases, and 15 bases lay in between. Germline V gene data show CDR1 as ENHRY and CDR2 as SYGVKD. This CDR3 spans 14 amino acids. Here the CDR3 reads CAISRDSLGNEQFF. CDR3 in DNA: TGTGCCATCAGTCGGGACTCCCTTGGGAATGAGCAGTTCTTC.

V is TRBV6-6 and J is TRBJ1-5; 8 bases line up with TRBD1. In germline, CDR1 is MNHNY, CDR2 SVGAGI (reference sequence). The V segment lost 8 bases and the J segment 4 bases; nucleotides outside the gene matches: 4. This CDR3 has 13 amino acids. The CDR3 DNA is TGTGCCAGCTTGGGACAGGTAAATCAGCCCCAGCATTTT. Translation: CASLGQVNQPQHF.

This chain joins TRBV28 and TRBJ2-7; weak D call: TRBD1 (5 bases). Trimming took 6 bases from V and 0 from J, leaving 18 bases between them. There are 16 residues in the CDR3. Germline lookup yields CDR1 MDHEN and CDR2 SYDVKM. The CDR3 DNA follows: TGTGCCAGCAGCCTAACTTCTAGGGGTCCCTCCTACGAGCAGTACTTC. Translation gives CASSLTSRGPSYEQYF.

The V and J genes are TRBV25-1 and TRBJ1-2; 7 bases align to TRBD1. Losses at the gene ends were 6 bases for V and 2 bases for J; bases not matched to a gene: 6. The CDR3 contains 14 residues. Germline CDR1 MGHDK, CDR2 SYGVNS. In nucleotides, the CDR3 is TGTGCCAGCAGCCAAGGGGGCCAAAACTATGGCTACACCTTC. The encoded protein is CASSQGGQNYGYTF.

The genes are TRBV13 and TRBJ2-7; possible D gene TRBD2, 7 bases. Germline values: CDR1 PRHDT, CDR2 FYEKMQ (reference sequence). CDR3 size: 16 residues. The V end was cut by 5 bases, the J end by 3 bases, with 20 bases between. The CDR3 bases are TGTGCCAGCAGCATCGGGGGGCTAGCCCTACTCTACGAGCAGTACTTC. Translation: CASSIGGLALLYEQYF.

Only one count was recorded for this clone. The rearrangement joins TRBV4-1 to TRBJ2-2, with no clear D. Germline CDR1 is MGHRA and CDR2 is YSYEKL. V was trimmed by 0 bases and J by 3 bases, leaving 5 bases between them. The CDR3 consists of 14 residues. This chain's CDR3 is CASSQDGYTGELFF. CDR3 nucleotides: TGCGCCAGCAGCCAAGACGGATACACCGGGGAGCTGTTTTTT.

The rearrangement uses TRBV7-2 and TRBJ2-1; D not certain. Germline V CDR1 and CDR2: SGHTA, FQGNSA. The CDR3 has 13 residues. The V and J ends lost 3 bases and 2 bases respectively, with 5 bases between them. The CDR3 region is CASSFYTYNEQFF. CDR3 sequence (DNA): TGTGCCAGCAGCTTCTACACCTACAATGAGCAGTTCTTC.

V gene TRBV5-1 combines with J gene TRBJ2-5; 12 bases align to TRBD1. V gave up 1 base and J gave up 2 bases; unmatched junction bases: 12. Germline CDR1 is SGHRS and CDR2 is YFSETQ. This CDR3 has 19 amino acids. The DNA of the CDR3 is TGCGCCAGCAGCTTGAAGGGGACAGGGGGCACGGATGGGCAAGAGACCCAGTACTTC. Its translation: CASSLKGTGGTDGQETQYF.

CDR3 residues: CASSIPGQPRASYNEQFF. DNA for the CDR3: TGTGCCAGCTCTATCCCGGGACAGCCGAGAGCTTCCTACAATGAGCAGTTCTTC. The J gene is TRBJ2-1, the V gene TRBV19, with TRBD1 matching 7 bases. CDR3 length equals 18 residues. Germline-derived CDR1 and CDR2 are LNHDA and SQIVND (reference sequence). V gave up 9 bases and J gave up 1 base; unmatched junction bases: 18. The full variable domain, completed using reference TRBV19 and TRBJ2-1, is DGGITQSPKYLFRKEGQNVTLSCEQNLNHDAMYWYRQDPGQGLRLIYYSQIVNDFQKGDIAEGYSVSREKKESFPLTVTSAQKNPTAFYLCASSIPGQPRASYNEQFFGPGTRLTVL.

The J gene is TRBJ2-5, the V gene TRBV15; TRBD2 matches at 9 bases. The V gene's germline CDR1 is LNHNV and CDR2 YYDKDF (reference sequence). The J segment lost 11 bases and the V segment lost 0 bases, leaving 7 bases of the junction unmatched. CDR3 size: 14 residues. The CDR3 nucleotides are TGTGCCACCAGCAGAGATCCGGGACTAGCTGAGCAGTACTTC. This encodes CATSRDPGLAEQYF.

DNA for the CDR3: TGTGCCAGCAGTCCCCCCCCAGGGAGCACTGAAGCTTTCTTT. Translated, it gives CASSPPPGSTEAFF. The V and J genes are TRBV27 and TRBJ1-1; possible D gene TRBD1, 5 bases. Germline values: CDR1 MNHEY, CDR2 SMNVEV (reference sequence). There are 14 residues in the CDR3. With 5 bases removed from V and 4 bases from J, the gap between germline ends came to 14 bases.

CDR3 residues: CASSSRGENTEAFF. CDR3 coding DNA: TGTGCCAGCAGTTCAAGGGGGGAGAACACTGAAGCTTTCTTT. J is TRBJ1-1 and V is TRBV27; D is possibly TRBD1 (6 bases). V was cut by 4 bases and J by 1 base, with 10 bases left in between. The V gene's germline CDR1 is MNHEY and CDR2 SMNVEV (reference sequence). This CDR3 is 14 amino acids long.

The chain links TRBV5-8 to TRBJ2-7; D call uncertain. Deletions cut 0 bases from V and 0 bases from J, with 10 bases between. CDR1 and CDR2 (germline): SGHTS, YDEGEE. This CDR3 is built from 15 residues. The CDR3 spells CASSLVGRLSYEQYF. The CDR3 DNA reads TGTGCCAGCAGCTTGGTAGGCAGACTCTCCTACGAGCAGTACTTC.

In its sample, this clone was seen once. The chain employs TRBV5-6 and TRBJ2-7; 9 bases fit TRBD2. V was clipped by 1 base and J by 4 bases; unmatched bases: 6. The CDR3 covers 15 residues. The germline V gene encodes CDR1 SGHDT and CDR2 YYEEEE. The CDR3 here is CASSLRREGPYEQYF. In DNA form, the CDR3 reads TGTGCCAGCAGCTTGCGGCGGGAGGGCCCATACGAGCAGTACTTC.

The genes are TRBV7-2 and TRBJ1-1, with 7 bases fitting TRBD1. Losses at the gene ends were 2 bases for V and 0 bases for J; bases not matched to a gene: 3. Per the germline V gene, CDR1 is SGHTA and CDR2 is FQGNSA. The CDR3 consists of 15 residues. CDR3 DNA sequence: TGTGCCAGCAGCTTATCCCAGGGGGTGAACACTGAAGCTTTCTTT. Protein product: CASSLSQGVNTEAFF.

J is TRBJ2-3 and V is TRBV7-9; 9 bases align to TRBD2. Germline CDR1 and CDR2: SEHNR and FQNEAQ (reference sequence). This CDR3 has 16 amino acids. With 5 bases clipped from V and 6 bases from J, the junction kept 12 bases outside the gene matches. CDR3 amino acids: CASSPRTSALRDTQYF. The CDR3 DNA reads TGTGCCAGCAGCCCTCGGACTAGCGCCTTGAGGGATACGCAGTATTTT.

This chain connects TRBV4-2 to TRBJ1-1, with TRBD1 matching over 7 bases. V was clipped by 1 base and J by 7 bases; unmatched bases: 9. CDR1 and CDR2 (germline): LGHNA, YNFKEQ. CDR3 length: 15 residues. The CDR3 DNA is TGTGCCAGCAGCCAAGGTTTTGGGAGGGACAGTGAAGCTTTCTTT. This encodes CASSQGFGRDSEAFF.

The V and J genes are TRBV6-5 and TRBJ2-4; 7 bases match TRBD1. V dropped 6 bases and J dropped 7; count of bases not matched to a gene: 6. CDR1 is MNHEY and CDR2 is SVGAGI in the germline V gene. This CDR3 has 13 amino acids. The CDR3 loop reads CASRPPGQNIQYF. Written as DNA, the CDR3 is TGTGCCAGCAGACCGCCGGGACAGAACATTCAGTACTTC.

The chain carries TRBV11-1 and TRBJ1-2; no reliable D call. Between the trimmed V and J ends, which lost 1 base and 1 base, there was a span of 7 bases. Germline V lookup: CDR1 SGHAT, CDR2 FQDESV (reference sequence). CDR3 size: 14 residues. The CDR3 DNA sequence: TGTGCCAGCAGCTTAGTGTCGGATAACTATGGCTACACCTTC. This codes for CASSLVSDNYGYTF. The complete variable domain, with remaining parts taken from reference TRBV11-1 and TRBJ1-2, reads EAEVAQSPRYKITEKSQAVAFWCDPISGHATLYWYRQILGQGPELLVQFQDESVVDDSQLPKDRFSAERLKGVDSTLKIQPAELGDSAMYLCASSLVSDNYGYTFGSGTRLTVV.

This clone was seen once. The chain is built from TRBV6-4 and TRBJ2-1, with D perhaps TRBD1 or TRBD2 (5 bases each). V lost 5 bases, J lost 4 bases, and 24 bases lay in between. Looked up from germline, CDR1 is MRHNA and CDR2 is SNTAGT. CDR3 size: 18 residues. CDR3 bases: TGTGCCAGCAGTCCTTCCCCGGGACCCCCCCCACTATACAATGAGCAGTTCTTC. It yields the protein CASSPSPGPPPLYNEQFF.

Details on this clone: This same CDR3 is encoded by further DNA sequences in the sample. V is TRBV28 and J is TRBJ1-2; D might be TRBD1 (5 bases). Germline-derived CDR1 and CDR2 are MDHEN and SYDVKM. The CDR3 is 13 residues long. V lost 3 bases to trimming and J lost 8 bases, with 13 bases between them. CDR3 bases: TGTGCCAGCAGTTTGCTAGGGGCGTTCGGCTACACCTTC. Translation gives CASSLLGAFGYTF.